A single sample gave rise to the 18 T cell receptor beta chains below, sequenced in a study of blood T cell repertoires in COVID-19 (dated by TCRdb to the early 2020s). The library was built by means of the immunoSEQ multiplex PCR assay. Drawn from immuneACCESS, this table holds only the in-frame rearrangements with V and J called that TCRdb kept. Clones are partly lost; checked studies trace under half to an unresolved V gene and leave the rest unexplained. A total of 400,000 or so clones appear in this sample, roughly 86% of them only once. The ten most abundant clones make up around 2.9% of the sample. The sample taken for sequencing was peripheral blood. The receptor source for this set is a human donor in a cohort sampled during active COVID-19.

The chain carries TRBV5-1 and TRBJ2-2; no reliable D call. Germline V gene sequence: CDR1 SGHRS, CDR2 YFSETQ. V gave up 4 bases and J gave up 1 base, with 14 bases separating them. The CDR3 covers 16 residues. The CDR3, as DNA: TGCGCCAGCAGCAGCCCGTCTCAGGTGAACACCGGGGAGCTGTTTTTT. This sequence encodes CASSSPSQVNTGELFF.

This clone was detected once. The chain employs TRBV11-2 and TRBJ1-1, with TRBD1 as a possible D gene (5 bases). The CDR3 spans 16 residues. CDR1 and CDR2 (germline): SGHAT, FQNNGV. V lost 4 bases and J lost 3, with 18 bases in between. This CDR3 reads CASSYSGSIEYTEAFF. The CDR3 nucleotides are TGTGCCAGCAGCTACTCAGGGTCAATAGAATACACTGAAGCTTTCTTT. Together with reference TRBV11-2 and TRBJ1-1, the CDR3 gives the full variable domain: EAGVAQSPRYKIIEKRQSVAFWCNPISGHATLYWYQQILGQGPKLLIQFQNNGVVDDSQLPKDRFSAERLKGVDSTLKIQPAKLEDSAVYLCASSYSGSIEYTEAFFGQGTRLTVV.

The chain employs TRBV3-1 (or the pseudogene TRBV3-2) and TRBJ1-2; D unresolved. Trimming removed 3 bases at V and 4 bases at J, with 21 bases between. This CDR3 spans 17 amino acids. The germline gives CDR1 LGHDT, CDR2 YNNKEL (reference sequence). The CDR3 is CASSHYISSGSPYGYTF. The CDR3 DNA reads TGTGCCAGCAGCCATTATATCTCATCAGGATCTCCCTATGGCTACACCTTC.

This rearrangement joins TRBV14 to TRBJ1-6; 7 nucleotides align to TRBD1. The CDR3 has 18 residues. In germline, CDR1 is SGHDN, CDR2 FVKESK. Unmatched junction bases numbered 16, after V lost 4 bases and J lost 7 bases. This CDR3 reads CASSRTRPPLRGNSPLHF. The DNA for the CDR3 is TGTGCCAGCAGCCGAACCCGCCCTCCACTCAGGGGGAATTCACCCCTCCACTTT. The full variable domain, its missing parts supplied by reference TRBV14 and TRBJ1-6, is EAGVTQFPSHSVIEKGQTVTLRCDPISGHDNLYWYRRVMGKEIKFLLHFVKESKQDESGMPNNRFLAERTGGTYSTLKVQPAELEDSGVYFCASSRTRPPLRGNSPLHFGNGTRLTVT.

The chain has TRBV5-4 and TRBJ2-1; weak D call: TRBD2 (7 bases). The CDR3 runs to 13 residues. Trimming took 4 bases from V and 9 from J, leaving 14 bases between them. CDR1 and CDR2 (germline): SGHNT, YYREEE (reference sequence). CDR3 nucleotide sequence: TGTGCCAGCAGCCTACTCGGGGGGCTTGAGCAGTTCTTC. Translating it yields CASSLLGGLEQFF.

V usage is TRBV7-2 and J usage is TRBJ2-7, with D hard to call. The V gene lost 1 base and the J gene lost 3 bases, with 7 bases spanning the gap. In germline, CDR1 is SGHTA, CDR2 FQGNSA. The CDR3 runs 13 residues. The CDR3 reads CASSLGVNYEQYF. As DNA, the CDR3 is TGTGCCAGCAGCTTAGGCGTGAACTACGAGCAGTACTTC.

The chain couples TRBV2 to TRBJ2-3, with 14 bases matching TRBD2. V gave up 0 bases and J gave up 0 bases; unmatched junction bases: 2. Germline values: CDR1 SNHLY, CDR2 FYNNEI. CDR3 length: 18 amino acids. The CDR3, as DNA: TGTGCCAGCAGTGAAGCGGGACTAGCGGGGGCTAGCACAGATACGCAGTATTTT. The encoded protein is CASSEAGLAGASTDTQYF.

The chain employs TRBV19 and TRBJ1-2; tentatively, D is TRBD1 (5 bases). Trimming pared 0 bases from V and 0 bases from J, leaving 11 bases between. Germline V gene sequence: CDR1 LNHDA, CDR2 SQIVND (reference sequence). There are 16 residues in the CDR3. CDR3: CASSIDLSTANYGYTF. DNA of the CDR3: TGTGCCAGTAGTATAGACCTTTCGACAGCTAACTATGGCTACACCTTC. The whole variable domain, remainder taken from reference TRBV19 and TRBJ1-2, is DGGITQSPKYLFRKEGQNVTLSCEQNLNHDAMYWYRQDPGQGLRLIYYSQIVNDFQKGDIAEGYSVSREKKESFPLTVTSAQKNPTAFYLCASSIDLSTANYGYTFGSGTRLTVV.

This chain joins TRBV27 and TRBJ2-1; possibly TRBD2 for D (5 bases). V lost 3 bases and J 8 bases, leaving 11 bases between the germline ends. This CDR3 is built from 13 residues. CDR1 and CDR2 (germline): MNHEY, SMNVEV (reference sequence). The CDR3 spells CASSFEGRHEQFF. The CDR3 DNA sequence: TGTGCCAGCAGTTTCGAGGGTCGCCATGAGCAGTTCTTC.

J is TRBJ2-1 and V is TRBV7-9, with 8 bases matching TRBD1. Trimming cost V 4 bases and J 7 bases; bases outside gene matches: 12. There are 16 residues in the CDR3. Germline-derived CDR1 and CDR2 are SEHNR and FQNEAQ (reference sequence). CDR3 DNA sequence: TGTGCCAGCAGCTCCCACTGGAGGCAGGGGGCAAATGAGCAGTTCTTC. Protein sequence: CASSSHWRQGANEQFF.

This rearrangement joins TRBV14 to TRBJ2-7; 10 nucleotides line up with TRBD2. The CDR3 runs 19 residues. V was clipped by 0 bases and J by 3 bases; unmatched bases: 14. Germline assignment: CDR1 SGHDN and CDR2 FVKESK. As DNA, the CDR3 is TGTGCCAGCAGCCAAGAGTCTGAGACTATAGCGGGAGGAAACTACGAGCAGTACTTC. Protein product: CASSQESETIAGGNYEQYF.

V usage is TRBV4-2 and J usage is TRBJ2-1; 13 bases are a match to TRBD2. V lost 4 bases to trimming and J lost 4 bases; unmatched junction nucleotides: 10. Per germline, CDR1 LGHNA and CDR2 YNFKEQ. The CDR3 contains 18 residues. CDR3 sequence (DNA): TGTGCCAGCAGCCCCCCGTCAGGGACTAGCGGGGCGTACAATGAGCAGTTCTTC. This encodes CASSPPSGTSGAYNEQFF.

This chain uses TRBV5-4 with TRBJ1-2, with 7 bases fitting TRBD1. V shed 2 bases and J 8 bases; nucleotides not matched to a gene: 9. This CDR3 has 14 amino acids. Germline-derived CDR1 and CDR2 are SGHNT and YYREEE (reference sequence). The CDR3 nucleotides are TGTGCCAGCAGCTTCGGACAGGACGTAGGAGGCTACACCTTC. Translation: CASSFGQDVGGYTF.

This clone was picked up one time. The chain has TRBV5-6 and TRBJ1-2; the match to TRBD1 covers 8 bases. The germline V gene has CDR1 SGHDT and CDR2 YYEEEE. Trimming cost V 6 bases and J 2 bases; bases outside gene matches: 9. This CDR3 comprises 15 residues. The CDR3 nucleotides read TGTGCCAGCACCCTAGGGACAGGTTCGAACTATGGCTACACCTTC. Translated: CASTLGTGSNYGYTF.

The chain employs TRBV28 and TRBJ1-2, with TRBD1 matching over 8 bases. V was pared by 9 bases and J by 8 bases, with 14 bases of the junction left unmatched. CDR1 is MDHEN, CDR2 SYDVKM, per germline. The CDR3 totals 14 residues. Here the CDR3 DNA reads TGTGCCAGTAGGACAGGGAGCTACCAGACGGGCTACACCTTC. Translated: CASRTGSYQTGYTF.

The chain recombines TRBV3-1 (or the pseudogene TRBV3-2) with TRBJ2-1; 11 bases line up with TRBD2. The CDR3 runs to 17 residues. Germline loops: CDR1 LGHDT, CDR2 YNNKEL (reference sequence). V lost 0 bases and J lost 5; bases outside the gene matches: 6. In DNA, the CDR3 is TGTGCCAGCAGCCAAGAAGCTTTAGCGGGGGGGCACAATGAGCAGTTCTTC. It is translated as CASSQEALAGGHNEQFF.

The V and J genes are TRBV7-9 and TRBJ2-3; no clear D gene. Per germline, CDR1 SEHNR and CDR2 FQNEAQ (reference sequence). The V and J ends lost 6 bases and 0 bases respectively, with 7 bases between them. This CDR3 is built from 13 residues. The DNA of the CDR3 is TGTGCCAGCAGAGGCGGTAGCACAGATACGCAGTATTTT. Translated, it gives CASRGGSTDTQYF.

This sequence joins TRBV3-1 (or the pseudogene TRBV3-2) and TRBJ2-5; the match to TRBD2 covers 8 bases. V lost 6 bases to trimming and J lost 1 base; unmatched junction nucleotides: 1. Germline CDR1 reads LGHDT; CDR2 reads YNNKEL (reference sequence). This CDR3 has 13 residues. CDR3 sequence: CASRREVQETQYF. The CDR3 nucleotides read TGTGCCAGCAGGCGGGAGGTCCAAGAGACCCAGTACTTC.